This T cell receptor (beta chain) was identified in a study of prognosis after radiotherapy for stage I lung cancer. It was by two-round multiplex PCR that TCR beta CDR3 was amplified from genomic DNA. For every TRBV and TRBJ gene, a specific primer was used in first-round PCR. One entry per CDR3 protein, called by TCRdb with MiXCR from the multiplex PCR reads. The sample includes some 27,000 distinct CDR3 sequences, 35% to 50% of them seen just once. This CDR3 spans 13 amino acids. Between the trimmed V and J ends, which lost 6 bases and 1 base, there was a span of 9 bases. Germline CDR1 is DFQATT and CDR2 is SNEGSKA (reference sequence).

This TCR came from a donor over 45 with non-small cell lung cancer. The chain joins TRBV20-1 to TRBJ1-4; unclear D gene. Sequenced material: PBMCs, taken before or after stereotactic body radiation therapy (not recorded which). The CDR3, as DNA: TGCAGTGCCCCGGGTAGAACTAATGAAAAACTGTTTTTT. This sequence encodes CSAPGRTNEKLFF.